A selection of T cell receptor beta chains follows, all from one sample in a study of T-cell reconstitution after alpha-beta-depleted transplantation in children. TCRdb called the PCR reads again in MiXCR, with one record for every CDR3 protein. This sample has about 610,000 distinct CDR3 sequences, with about 10% found just once. The sequences come from PBMCs from the stem cell graft donor, collected from the stem cell graft. The receptor set was obtained from a human donor who donated a stem cell graft to a child with acute myeloid leukemia. Both conserved end residues are part of each CDR3. D genes are given only for firm matches. Some rows mark clone size as missing; the rest say once, few, many or name a class of expanded clone.

V: TRBV27; D: TRBD2; size: many; J: TRBJ2-7; CDR3: CASSSGLAGGYEQYF; DNA: TGTGCCAGCAGTTCCGGACTAGCGGGAGGGTACGAGCAGTACTTC
V: TRBV29-1; D: NA; size: few; J: TRBJ1-1; CDR3: CSVDRTSEENTEAFF; DNA: TGCAGCGTTGATCGGACGTCGGAGGAGAACACTGAAGCTTTCTTT
V: TRBV5-6; D: NA; size: few; J: TRBJ2-2; CDR3: CASSWHEELFF; DNA: TGTGCCAGCAGCTGGCATGAGGAGCTGTTTTTT
V: TRBV5-1; D: NA; size: NA; J: TRBJ2-3; CDR3: CASSLRTPDTQYF; DNA: TGCGCCAGCAGCTTACGGACCCCCGATACGCAGTATTTT
V: TRBV5-1; D: NA; size: many; J: TRBJ2-7; CDR3: CASSPRAGGTYEQYF; DNA: TGCGCCAGCAGCCCAAGGGCAGGGGGGACCTACGAGCAGTACTTC
V: TRBV27; D: TRBD2; size: few; J: TRBJ2-1; CDR3: CASGSSGSSYNEQFF; DNA: TGTGCCAGCGGAAGTAGCGGGAGCTCCTACAATGAGCAGTTCTTC
V: TRBV20-1; D: NA; size: NA; J: TRBJ2-7; CDR3: CSARDSARAPTEQYF; DNA: TGCAGTGCTAGAGATTCGGCCAGGGCCCCCACGGAGCAGTACTTC
V: TRBV6-2/TRBV6-3; D: NA; size: NA; J: TRBJ2-1; CDR3: CASRRGETAYNEQFF; DNA: TGTGCCAGCAGGAGAGGGGAAACAGCTTACAATGAGCAGTTCTTC
V: TRBV27; D: TRBD1; size: many; J: TRBJ1-5; CDR3: CASSPDRGYQPQHF; DNA: TGTGCCAGCAGTCCTGACAGGGGATATCAGCCCCAGCATTTT
V: TRBV29-1; D: TRBD1; size: many; J: TRBJ1-1; CDR3: CSTRGPETEAFF; DNA: TGCAGCACCAGGGGGCCTGAGACTGAAGCTTTCTTT
V: TRBV7-8; D: NA; size: few; J: TRBJ1-1; CDR3: CASSQGVLTVNTEAFF; DNA: TGTGCCAGCAGCCAAGGGGTTTTAACGGTTAACACTGAAGCTTTCTTT
V: TRBV19; D: NA; size: NA; J: TRBJ1-5; CDR3: CASSISGNQPQHF; DNA: TGTGCCAGTAGTATCTCAGGCAATCAGCCCCAGCATTTT
V: TRBV7-8; D: TRBD1; size: many; J: TRBJ1-1; CDR3: CASSDKQGAWTEAFF; DNA: TGTGCCAGCAGCGACAAACAGGGGGCTTGGACTGAAGCTTTCTTT
V: TRBV10-3; D: NA; size: many; J: TRBJ1-3; CDR3: CAISESRETGNTIYF; DNA: TGTGCCATCAGTGAGTCGAGGGAGACTGGAAACACCATATATTTT
V: TRBV29-1; D: NA; size: many; J: TRBJ1-1; CDR3: CSGDRTGNTEAFF; DNA: TGCAGCGGGGATCGGACGGGGAACACTGAAGCTTTCTTT
V: TRBV19; D: NA; size: NA; J: TRBJ1-5; CDR3: CASGDSNQPQHF; DNA: TGTGCCAGCGGGGATAGCAATCAGCCCCAGCATTTT
V: TRBV4-3; D: NA; size: NA; J: TRBJ2-3; CDR3: CASSQDWQVDTQYF; DNA: TGCGCCAGCAGCCAAGATTGGCAGGTTGATACGCAGTATTTT
V: TRBV7-2; D: NA; size: many; J: TRBJ1-1; CDR3: CASSQQHMNTEAFF; DNA: TGTGCCAGCAGCCAACAGCACATGAACACTGAAGCTTTCTTT
V: TRBV7-8; D: NA; size: NA; J: TRBJ2-6; CDR3: CASDVTAFSGANVLTF; DNA: TGTGCCAGCGACGTGACAGCTTTCTCTGGGGCCAACGTCCTGACTTTC
V: TRBV20-1; D: TRBD2; size: NA; J: TRBJ2-7; CDR3: CSARDLRGRNNKAYEQYF; DNA: TGCAGTGCTAGAGATCTGCGGGGGAGGAACAACAAGGCTTACGAGCAGTACTTC
V: TRBV28; D: NA; size: many; J: TRBJ2-7; CDR3: CASTAVGEQYF; DNA: TGTGCCAGCACCGCGGTGGGCGAGCAGTACTTC
V: TRBV29-1; D: TRBD1; size: NA; J: TRBJ2-1; CDR3: CSAPGQGAQSSYNEQFF; DNA: TGCAGCGCCCCGGGACAGGGGGCCCAGAGCTCCTACAATGAGCAGTTCTTC
V: TRBV7-9; D: NA; size: few; J: TRBJ1-1; CDR3: CASSLRLLNTEAFF; DNA: TGTGCCAGCAGCTTACGACTTCTGAACACTGAAGCTTTCTTT
V: TRBV4-3; D: NA; size: NA; J: TRBJ1-4; CDR3: CASSLEKGLGEKLFF; DNA: TGCGCCAGCAGCTTAGAGAAAGGGCTGGGTGAAAAACTGTTTTTT
V: TRBV7-3; D: TRBD2; size: NA; J: TRBJ2-5; CDR3: CASSLKAGTSMQETQYF; DNA: TGTGCCAGCAGCTTAAAGGCCGGGACTAGCATGCAAGAGACCCAGTACTTC
V: TRBV4-2; D: TRBD1; size: many; J: TRBJ2-2; CDR3: CASSQGGQDAGELFF; DNA: TGTGCCAGCAGCCAAGGGGGACAGGACGCCGGGGAGCTGTTTTTT
V: TRBV20-1; D: TRBD1; size: NA; J: TRBJ1-5; CDR3: CSALQGAYSNQPQHF; DNA: TGCAGTGCACTACAGGGGGCGTATAGCAATCAGCCCCAGCATTTT
V: TRBV7-9; D: NA; size: NA; J: TRBJ1-4; CDR3: CASSANRAGNEKLFF; DNA: TGTGCCAGCAGCGCCAACAGGGCCGGTAATGAAAAACTGTTTTTT
V: TRBV9; D: NA; size: few; J: TRBJ2-3; CDR3: CASSVTTYTDTQYF; DNA: TGTGCCAGCAGCGTGACTACTTACACAGATACGCAGTATTTT
V: TRBV9; D: TRBD1; size: few; J: TRBJ1-6; CDR3: CASSVVGQTNSPLHF; DNA: TGTGCCAGCAGCGTCGTGGGACAGACAAATTCACCCCTCCACTTT
V: TRBV6-5; D: TRBD2; size: many; J: TRBJ2-1; CDR3: CASRPLSGGPKDEQFF; DNA: TGTGCCAGCAGACCCCTCTCGGGAGGGCCTAAGGATGAGCAGTTCTTC
V: TRBV27; D: NA; size: few; J: TRBJ2-2; CDR3: CASSHPRSGELFF; DNA: TGTGCCAGCAGCCACCCCCGATCCGGGGAGCTGTTTTTT
V: TRBV5-1; D: TRBD2; size: few; J: TRBJ2-1; CDR3: CASSPDLGRLASSSYNEQFF; DNA: TGCGCCAGCAGCCCCGATTTGGGTAGACTAGCGTCTAGCTCCTACAATGAGCAGTTCTTC
V: TRBV10-3; D: NA; size: few; J: TRBJ2-3; CDR3: CAIRDTDTQYF; DNA: TGTGCCATCAGGGACACAGATACGCAGTATTTT
V: TRBV12-3/TRBV12-4; D: NA; size: NA; J: TRBJ2-2; CDR3: CASSLIPGVGELFF; DNA: TGTGCCAGCAGTTTAATCCCGGGGGTCGGGGAGCTGTTTTTT
V: TRBV3-1; D: TRBD2; size: few; J: TRBJ2-5; CDR3: CASSRTSGLYQETQYF; DNA: TGTGCCAGCAGCCGCACTAGCGGGCTGTACCAAGAGACCCAGTACTTC
V: TRBV6-2/TRBV6-3; D: NA; size: many; J: TRBJ1-2; CDR3: CASSYGQANYGYTF; DNA: TGTGCCAGCAGTTACGGGCAGGCGAACTATGGCTACACCTTC
V: TRBV29-1; D: NA; size: many; J: TRBJ2-3; CDR3: CSVEGGIATDTQYF; DNA: TGCAGCGTTGAAGGCGGGATTGCGACAGATACGCAGTATTTT
V: TRBV2; D: NA; size: many; J: TRBJ2-1; CDR3: CASSEPGRSYNEQFF; DNA: TGTGCCAGCAGTGAACCGGGCCGCTCCTACAATGAGCAGTTCTTC
V: TRBV7-2; D: NA; size: NA; J: TRBJ1-1; CDR3: CASSLAWGPEAFF; DNA: TGTGCCAGCAGCTTAGCGTGGGGGCCTGAAGCTTTCTTT
V: TRBV20-1; D: NA; size: NA; J: TRBJ2-5; CDR3: CSASDRAEETQYF; DNA: TGCAGTGCTAGTGATCGGGCCGAAGAGACCCAGTACTTC
V: TRBV28; D: NA; size: NA; J: TRBJ2-2; CDR3: CASSPGRVTGELFF; DNA: TGTGCCAGCAGTCCAGGGAGAGTAACCGGGGAGCTGTTTTTT
V: TRBV10-3; D: TRBD2; size: few; J: TRBJ2-1; CDR3: CAIRKTSGSPNEQFF; DNA: TGTGCCATCCGTAAGACTAGCGGGAGCCCCAATGAGCAGTTCTTC
V: TRBV6-6; D: NA; size: few; J: TRBJ1-1; CDR3: CASTLTGGTEAFF; DNA: TGTGCCAGCACCCTGACCGGCGGCACTGAAGCTTTCTTT
V: TRBV12-3/TRBV12-4; D: TRBD2; size: NA; J: TRBJ2-3; CDR3: CASSLDALAGNTQYF; DNA: TGTGCCAGCAGTTTAGATGCCCTAGCGGGAAATACGCAGTATTTT
V: TRBV24-1; D: NA; size: many; J: TRBJ2-5; CDR3: CATSDPVGGRETQYF; DNA: TGTGCCACCAGTGATCCCGTTGGGGGTAGGGAGACCCAGTACTTC
V: TRBV7-2; D: TRBD2; size: NA; J: TRBJ2-1; CDR3: CASAPGGAASYNEQFF; DNA: TGTGCCAGCGCCCCCGGGGGGGCCGCCTCCTACAATGAGCAGTTCTTC
V: TRBV20-1; D: NA; size: few; J: TRBJ2-7; CDR3: CSARDRGTSYEQYF; DNA: TGCAGTGCTAGAGATCGAGGCACCTCCTACGAGCAGTACTTC
V: TRBV7-2; D: NA; size: NA; J: TRBJ2-7; CDR3: CASRVEQYF; DNA: TGTGCCAGCAGGGTGGAGCAGTACTTC
V: TRBV3-1; D: NA; size: few; J: TRBJ2-2; CDR3: CASSPARGGGTGELFF; DNA: TGTGCCAGCAGTCCCGCTCGGGGAGGAGGCACCGGGGAGCTGTTTTTT
V: TRBV20-1; D: NA; size: NA; J: TRBJ2-7; CDR3: CSARAGVEKGYEQYF; DNA: TGCAGTGCTAGAGCGGGTGTAGAGAAAGGGTACGAGCAGTACTTC
V: TRBV7-2; D: NA; size: NA; J: TRBJ2-1; CDR3: CASSQTPQSYNEQFF; DNA: TGTGCCAGCAGTCAGACACCTCAGAGTTACAATGAGCAGTTCTTC
V: TRBV25-1; D: NA; size: many; J: TRBJ2-1; CDR3: CASSDPTAEQFF; DNA: TGTGCCAGCAGTGATCCCACAGCCGAGCAGTTCTTC
V: TRBV7-3; D: NA; size: NA; J: TRBJ2-1; CDR3: CASSDQTSNEQFF; DNA: TGTGCCAGCAGCGACCAAACTAGCAATGAGCAGTTCTTC
V: TRBV29-1; D: NA; size: NA; J: TRBJ2-2; CDR3: CSAVGGGTGELFF; DNA: TGCAGCGCCGTGGGTGGGGGGACCGGGGAGCTGTTTTTT